This TCR beta chain was sequenced during a study of T cell responses to AZD1222 COVID-19 vaccine. Overall study findings and caveats: Reportedly, nearly half the spike-specific TCRs target unmutated variant regions.

Sequencing used immunoSEQ multiplex PCR; TCRdb keeps in-frame clones, though not all of them. Here the sample spans about 130,000 clones, 65% to 90% being singletons. Comment on this clone: What it binds is unknown.

The ends lost 5 bases at V and 0 bases at J; junction bases unmatched: 11. The CDR3 sequence is 18 residues long. The germline V gene has CDR1 LNHDA and CDR2 SQIVND (reference sequence). This TCR was recovered from an adult in good health. Here the sequenced sample was peripheral blood, taken on day 0 of AZD1222 vaccination. The rearrangement joins TRBV19 to TRBJ2-3, with TRBD1 identical over 10 bases. The CDR3 DNA follows: TGTGCCAGTAGTCCCCTGGGACAGGGGCCCTTTAGCACAGATACGCAGTATTTT. Protein product: CASSPLGQGPFSTDTQYF.